Listed below are T cell receptor beta chains from one sample, sequenced in a study of HIV-infected patients and healthy controls. TCRdb reprocessed the 5' RACE reads with MiXCR, giving one entry per CDR3 protein. The data contain some 6,200 distinct CDR3 sequences, roughly 25% of them seen just once; the ten biggest clones take up under 30%. The sequences come from blood, collected before antiretroviral therapy. All receptors derive from an adult with HIV infection. Both conserved end residues are part of each CDR3. D genes are given only for firm matches. Expanded clones get a size class; other rows say once, few or many, or leave the size out.

J,V,size,D,CDR3,DNA
TRBJ2-1,TRBV18,many,TRBD2,CASSDERGPYNEQFF,TGTGCCAGCTCAGACGAGCGGGGGCCCTACAATGAGCAGTTCTTC
TRBJ2-2,TRBV12-3/TRBV12-4,many,.,CASSLRTDTGELFF,TGTGCCAGCAGTTTACGGACAGACACCGGGGAGCTGTTTTTT
TRBJ2-3,TRBV7-2,few,.,CASSLATDTQYF,TGTGCCAGCAGCTTAGCGACAGATACGCAGTATTTT
TRBJ1-2,TRBV28,.,.,CASSLGGSGALGYTF,TGTGCCAGCAGTTTAGGAGGGTCGGGGGCGCTCGGCTACACCTTC
TRBJ2-6,TRBV6-5,.,.,CATLSGGILGANVLTF,TGTGCCACTTTATCGGGTGGGATATTGGGGGCCAACGTCCTGACTTTC
TRBJ2-7,TRBV9,medium-sized,TRBD2,CASSVEAGGTYEQYF,TGTGCCAGCAGCGTAGAGGCGGGAGGGACCTACGAGCAGTACTTC
TRBJ1-6,TRBV18,.,.,CASSIAVKDSPLHF,TGTGCCAGCTCCATCGCGGTGAAGGATTCACCCCTCCACTTT
TRBJ2-3,TRBV7-3,.,TRBD2,CASSPNPAGGPDTQYF,TGTGCCAGCAGCCCGAACCCAGCGGGGGGGCCAGATACGCAGTATTTT
TRBJ1-1,TRBV10-3,medium-sized,.,CAISGGQNTEAFF,TGTGCCATCAGCGGGGGACAGAACACTGAAGCTTTCTTT
TRBJ2-2,TRBV6-4,.,.,CASSDKNTGELFF,TGTGCCAGCAGTGACAAAAACACCGGGGAGCTGTTTTTT
TRBJ1-2,TRBV6-5,large,.,CASSYSPRGAGYTF,TGTGCCAGCAGTTACTCCCCCCGGGGCGCTGGCTACACCTTC
TRBJ2-5,TRBV4-2,medium-sized,TRBD2,CASSQDALAGVQETQYF,TGTGCCAGCAGCCAAGATGCGCTAGCGGGCGTTCAAGAGACCCAGTACTTC
TRBJ2-7,TRBV7-2,.,TRBD2,CASSRPAGGTTYEQYF,TGTGCCAGCAGCCGCCCAGCGGGGGGGACTACCTACGAGCAGTACTTC
TRBJ2-7,TRBV3-1,many,.,CASSQARDRYEQYF,TGTGCCAGCAGCCAAGCGAGGGACCGCTACGAGCAGTACTTC
TRBJ2-1,TRBV5-1,many,.,CASSLASDEQFF,TGCGCCAGCAGCTTGGCGTCAGATGAGCAGTTCTTC
TRBJ2-2,TRBV18,.,.,CASSPRGPTGELFF,TGTGCCAGCTCACCAAGGGGTCCCACCGGGGAGCTGTTTTTT
TRBJ2-5,TRBV3-1,many,TRBD2,CASSQLRRGGAEKTQYF,TGTGCCAGCAGCCAACTGCGGCGCGGGGGGGCCGAGAAGACCCAGTACTTC
TRBJ2-5,TRBV6-2/TRBV6-3,.,.,CASTRDGGGDQYF,TGTGCCAGCACCAGGGACGGAGGAGGAGACCAGTACTTC
TRBJ2-2,TRBV28,large,.,CASSRRGAAGGELFF,TGTGCCAGCAGTCGAAGAGGGGCTGCTGGCGGGGAGCTGTTTTTT
TRBJ2-3,TRBV6-4,.,.,CASSDSSSGEGADTQYF,TGTGCCAGCAGTGACTCTTCTAGCGGAGAGGGGGCAGATACGCAGTATTTT
TRBJ1-2,TRBV13,.,.,CASSGGVYGYTF,TGTGCCAGCAGCGGGGGGGTCTATGGCTACACCTTC
TRBJ2-3,TRBV13,.,.,CASVRDLGFTDTQYF,TGTGCCAGCGTCCGGGACTTAGGGTTTACAGATACGCAGTATTTT
TRBJ2-7,TRBV4-3,.,TRBD2,CASSQDSGVLRREQYF,TGCGCCAGCAGCCAAGATAGCGGGGTCCTGAGGCGCGAGCAGTACTTC
TRBJ2-7,TRBV5-1,many,TRBD1,CASSAGTGSYEQYF,TGCGCCAGCAGCGCCGGGACAGGATCCTACGAGCAGTACTTC
TRBJ2-5,TRBV12-3/TRBV12-4,many,.,CASSNSRGGEETQYF,TGTGCCAGCAGCAACTCTAGGGGGGGGGAAGAGACCCAGTACTTC
TRBJ1-6,TRBV3-1,.,.,CASSLPQAPLHF,TGTGCCAGCAGCCTCCCCCAAGCACCCCTCCACTTT